A selection of T cell receptor beta chains follows, all from one sample in a study of blood T cells in healthy people across ages. TCRdb re-analysed the 5' RACE reads in MiXCR, keeping a single row per CDR3 protein. In the table there are 650,000 to 900,000 distinct CDR3 sequences, around 62% of which are singletons. The specimen sequenced was blood. The receptors derive from a man under 40 in good health. The CDR3 runs from the conserved cysteine through the conserved F or W. The D gene is left open where the match is weak. Clone size appears in some rows only: once, few, many, or a class for an expanded clone.

V gene: TRBV7-9
J gene: TRBJ1-4
clone size: .
D gene: .
CDR3 length: 11
CDR3 protein: CASNPSGKLFF
CDR3 DNA: TGTGCCAGCAACCCAAGCGGGAAACTGTTTTTT

V gene: TRBV2
J gene: TRBJ2-4
clone size: few
D gene: .
CDR3 length: 15
CDR3 protein: CASSENWLAKNIQYF
CDR3 DNA: TGTGCCAGCAGTGAAAATTGGTTAGCCAAAAACATTCAGTACTTC

V gene: TRBV25-1
J gene: TRBJ2-7
clone size: few
D gene: .
CDR3 length: 11
CDR3 protein: CASRTSYEQYF
CDR3 DNA: TGTGCCAGCAGGACCTCTTACGAGCAGTACTTC

V gene: TRBV9
J gene: TRBJ2-1
clone size: few
D gene: TRBD2
CDR3 length: 15
CDR3 protein: CASSGQGGGANEQFF
CDR3 DNA: TGTGCCAGCAGCGGGCAGGGCGGGGGGGCCAATGAGCAGTTCTTC

V gene: TRBV6-5
J gene: TRBJ2-1
clone size: .
D gene: .
CDR3 length: 14
CDR3 protein: CASSSGYPYNEQFF
CDR3 DNA: TGTGCCAGCAGTTCGGGGTACCCCTACAATGAGCAGTTCTTC

V gene: TRBV6-5
J gene: TRBJ1-1
clone size: .
D gene: .
CDR3 length: 17
CDR3 protein: CASSYSGSGIMNTEAFF
CDR3 DNA: TGTGCCAGCAGTTACTCGGGGTCAGGGATCATGAACACTGAAGCTTTCTTT

V gene: TRBV12-3/TRBV12-4
J gene: TRBJ2-3
clone size: .
D gene: TRBD2
CDR3 length: 15
CDR3 protein: CASSLISGGRYAQYF
CDR3 DNA: TGTGCCAGCAGTCTCATTAGCGGGGGTAGATATGCGCAGTATTTT

V gene: TRBV6-5
J gene: TRBJ1-2
clone size: .
D gene: TRBD1
CDR3 length: 12
CDR3 protein: CASSGQAYGYTF
CDR3 DNA: TGTGCCAGCAGTGGACAGGCCTATGGCTACACCTTC

V gene: TRBV5-1
J gene: TRBJ2-5
clone size: .
D gene: TRBD1
CDR3 length: 12
CDR3 protein: CASAIDGQGRYF
CDR3 DNA: TGCGCCAGCGCAATTGACGGACAGGGGCGGTACTTC

V gene: TRBV2
J gene: TRBJ2-1
clone size: once
D gene: TRBD2
CDR3 length: 17
CDR3 protein: CASSELLAGGRYNEQFF
CDR3 DNA: TGTGCCAGCAGTGAATTGCTAGCGGGGGGCCGCTACAATGAGCAGTTCTTC

V gene: TRBV7-2
J gene: TRBJ1-4
clone size: .
D gene: TRBD1
CDR3 length: 14
CDR3 protein: CASRSTGVNEKLFF
CDR3 DNA: TGTGCCAGCAGGTCGACAGGGGTTAATGAAAAACTGTTTTTT

V gene: TRBV11-2
J gene: TRBJ2-1
clone size: few
D gene: .
CDR3 length: 11
CDR3 protein: CASSLETEEFF
CDR3 DNA: TGTGCCAGCAGCTTAGAAACGGAGGAGTTCTTC

V gene: TRBV25-1
J gene: TRBJ2-2
clone size: .
D gene: .
CDR3 length: 16
CDR3 protein: CASSEVWGTNTGELFF
CDR3 DNA: TGTGCCAGCAGTGAGGTATGGGGCACCAACACCGGGGAGCTGTTTTTT

V gene: TRBV9
J gene: TRBJ2-1
clone size: few
D gene: TRBD1
CDR3 length: 18
CDR3 protein: CASSVESGGTGGYNEQFF
CDR3 DNA: TGTGCCAGCAGCGTAGAAAGCGGGGGGACAGGGGGTTACAATGAGCAGTTCTTC

V gene: TRBV9
J gene: TRBJ2-4
clone size: many
D gene: .
CDR3 length: 14
CDR3 protein: CASALNTSKNIQYF
CDR3 DNA: TGTGCCAGCGCCCTAAATACGTCCAAAAACATTCAGTACTTC

V gene: TRBV15
J gene: TRBJ2-1
clone size: few
D gene: .
CDR3 length: 16
CDR3 protein: CATSRDKTGIYNEQFF
CDR3 DNA: TGTGCCACCAGCAGAGATAAAACGGGGATCTACAATGAGCAGTTCTTC

V gene: TRBV7-9
J gene: TRBJ2-3
clone size: .
D gene: .
CDR3 length: 15
CDR3 protein: CASSPPVTTTDTQYF
CDR3 DNA: TGTGCCAGCAGCCCCCCGGTCACCACAACAGATACGCAGTATTTT

V gene: TRBV7-9
J gene: TRBJ2-1
clone size: .
D gene: TRBD2
CDR3 length: 15
CDR3 protein: CASSKLAGARFEQFF
CDR3 DNA: TGTGCCAGCAGCAAACTAGCGGGAGCCAGGTTTGAGCAGTTCTTC

V gene: TRBV9
J gene: TRBJ2-5
clone size: .
D gene: .
CDR3 length: 13
CDR3 protein: CASSSLSAGPEYF
CDR3 DNA: TGTGCCAGCAGCTCCCTAAGCGCGGGACCCGAGTACTTC

V gene: TRBV7-6
J gene: TRBJ2-5
clone size: .
D gene: TRBD2
CDR3 length: 18
CDR3 protein: CASSSGTGGGYWQETQYF
CDR3 DNA: TGTGCCAGCAGCTCCGGGACTGGCGGGGGGTACTGGCAAGAGACCCAGTACTTC

V gene: TRBV7-9
J gene: TRBJ2-7
clone size: .
D gene: .
CDR3 length: 11
CDR3 protein: CASSSINEQYF
CDR3 DNA: TGTGCCAGCAGCTCTATAAACGAGCAGTACTTC

V gene: TRBV9
J gene: TRBJ1-4
clone size: .
D gene: TRBD1
CDR3 length: 13
CDR3 protein: CASTGTGDEKLFF
CDR3 DNA: TGTGCCAGCACCGGGACAGGGGATGAAAAACTGTTTTTT

V gene: TRBV7-2
J gene: TRBJ2-1
clone size: .
D gene: TRBD2
CDR3 length: 17
CDR3 protein: CASSLVIGGAELGEQFF
CDR3 DNA: TGTGCCAGCAGCTTAGTTATCGGGGGGGCCGAATTGGGTGAGCAGTTCTTC

V gene: TRBV12-3/TRBV12-4
J gene: TRBJ2-1
clone size: few
D gene: TRBD1
CDR3 length: 14
CDR3 protein: CASSPDGAGTAPFF
CDR3 DNA: TGTGCCAGCAGCCCTGACGGGGCCGGGACAGCCCCGTTCTTC